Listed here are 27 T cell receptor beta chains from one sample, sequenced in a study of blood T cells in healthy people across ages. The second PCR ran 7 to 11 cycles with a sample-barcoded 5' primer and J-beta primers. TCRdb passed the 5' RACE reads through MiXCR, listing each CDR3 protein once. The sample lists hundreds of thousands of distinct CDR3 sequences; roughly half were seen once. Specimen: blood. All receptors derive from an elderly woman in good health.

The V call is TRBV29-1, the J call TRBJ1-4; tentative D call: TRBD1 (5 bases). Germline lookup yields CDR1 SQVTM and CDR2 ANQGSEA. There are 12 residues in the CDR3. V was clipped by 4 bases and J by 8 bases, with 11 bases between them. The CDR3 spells CSVVGPGEKLFF. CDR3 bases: TGCAGCGTTGTGGGCCCAGGGGAAAAACTGTTTTTT. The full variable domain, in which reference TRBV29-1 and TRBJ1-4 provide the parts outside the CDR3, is SAVISQKPSRDICQRGTSLTIQCQVDSQVTMMFWYRQQPGQSLTLIATANQGSEATYESGFVIDKFPISRPNLTFSTLTVSNMSPEDSSIYLCSVVGPGEKLFFGSGTQLSVL.

Here the CDR3 reads CSVEGGLGGYTF. DNA for the CDR3: TGCAGCGTTGAAGGGGGCTTGGGGGGCTACACCTTC. J is TRBJ1-2 and V is TRBV29-1; D may be TRBD1 (5 bases). Trimming pared 1 base from V and 8 bases from J, leaving 11 bases between. The CDR3 covers 12 residues. Germline-derived CDR1 and CDR2 are SQVTM and ANQGSEA.

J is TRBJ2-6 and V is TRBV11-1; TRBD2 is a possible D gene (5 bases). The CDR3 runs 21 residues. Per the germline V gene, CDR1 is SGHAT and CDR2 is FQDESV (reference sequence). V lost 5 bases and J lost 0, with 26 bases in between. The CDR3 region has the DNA TGTGCCAGCAGCCCATATAACGTGGGAGCCTTTCCCTCCTCTGGGGCCAACGTCCTGACTTTC. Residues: CASSPYNVGAFPSSGANVLTF.

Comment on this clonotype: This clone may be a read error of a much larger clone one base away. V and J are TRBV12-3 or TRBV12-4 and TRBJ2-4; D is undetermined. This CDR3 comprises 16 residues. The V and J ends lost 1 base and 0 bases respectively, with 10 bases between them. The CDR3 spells CASSLGAAAAKNIQYF. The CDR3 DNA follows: TGTGCCAGCAGTTTAGGTGCAGCCGCAGCCAAAAACATTCAGTACTTC.

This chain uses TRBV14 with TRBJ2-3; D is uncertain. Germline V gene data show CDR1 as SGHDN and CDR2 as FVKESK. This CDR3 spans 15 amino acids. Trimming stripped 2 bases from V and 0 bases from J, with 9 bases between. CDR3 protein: CASSQLGWSTDTQYF. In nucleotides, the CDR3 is TGTGCCAGCAGCCAACTAGGCTGGAGCACAGATACGCAGTATTTT.

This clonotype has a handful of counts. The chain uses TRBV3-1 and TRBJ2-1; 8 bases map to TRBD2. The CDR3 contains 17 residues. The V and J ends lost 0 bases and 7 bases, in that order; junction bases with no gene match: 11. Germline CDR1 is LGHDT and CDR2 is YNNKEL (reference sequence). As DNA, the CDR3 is TGTGCCAGCAGCCAAGAAGGGATTAGCGGGATCGGGAATGAGCAGTTCTTC. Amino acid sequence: CASSQEGISGIGNEQFF.

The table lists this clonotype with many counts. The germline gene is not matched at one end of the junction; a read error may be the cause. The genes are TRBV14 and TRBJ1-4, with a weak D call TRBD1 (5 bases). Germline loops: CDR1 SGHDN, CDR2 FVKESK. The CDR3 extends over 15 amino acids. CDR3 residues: CASNQQSGSGGKLFF. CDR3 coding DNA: TGTGCCAGCAACCAACAATCAGGGTCGGGAGGAAAACTGTTTTTT.

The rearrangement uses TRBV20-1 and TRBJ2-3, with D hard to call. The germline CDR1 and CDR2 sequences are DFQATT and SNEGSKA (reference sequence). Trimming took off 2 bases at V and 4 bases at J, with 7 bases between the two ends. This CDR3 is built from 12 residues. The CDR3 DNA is TGCAGTGCTAGACCAACATCAGATACGCAGTATTTT. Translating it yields CSARPTSDTQYF.

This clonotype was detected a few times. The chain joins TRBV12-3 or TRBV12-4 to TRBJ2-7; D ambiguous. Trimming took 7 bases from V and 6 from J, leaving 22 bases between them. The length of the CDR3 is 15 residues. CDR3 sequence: CASTSPRGPRSEQYF. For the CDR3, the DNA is TGTGCCAGCACCTCGCCCCGAGGCCCAAGGAGCGAGCAGTACTTC.

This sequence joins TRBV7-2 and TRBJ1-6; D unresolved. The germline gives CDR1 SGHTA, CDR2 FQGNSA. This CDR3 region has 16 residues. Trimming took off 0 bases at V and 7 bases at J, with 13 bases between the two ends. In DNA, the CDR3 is TGTGCCAGCAGCTTAGCGGCGGGAATGGAAAATTCACCCCTCCACTTT. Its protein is CASSLAAGMENSPLHF.

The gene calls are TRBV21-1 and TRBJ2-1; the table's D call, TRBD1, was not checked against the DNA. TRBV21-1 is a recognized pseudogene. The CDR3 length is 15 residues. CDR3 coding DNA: TGTGCCAGCGGCAAAGGACGCCGGGTCAAGGGCGAGCAGTTCTTC. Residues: CASGKGRRVKGEQFF.

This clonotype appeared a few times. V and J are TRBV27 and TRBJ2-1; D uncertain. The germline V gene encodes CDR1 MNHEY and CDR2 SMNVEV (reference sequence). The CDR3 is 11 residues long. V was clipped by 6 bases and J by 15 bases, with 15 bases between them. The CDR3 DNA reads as TGTGCCAGCAGAGTTGGCGGAGCGTGGTTCTTC. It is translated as CASRVGGAWFF.

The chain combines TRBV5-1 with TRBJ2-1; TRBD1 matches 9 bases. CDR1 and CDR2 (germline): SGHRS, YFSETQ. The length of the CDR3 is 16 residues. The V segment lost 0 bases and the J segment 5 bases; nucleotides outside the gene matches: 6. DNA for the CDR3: TGCGCCAGCAGCTTGGTCGGACAGGGGATGGACAATGAGCAGTTCTTC. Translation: CASSLVGQGMDNEQFF.

The DNA for the CDR3 is TGTGCCAGCAGTTACGACCTGGATACGCAGTATTTT. Encoded protein: CASSYDLDTQYF. J is TRBJ2-3 and V is TRBV27; D is undetermined. The V end was cut by 4 bases, the J end by 6 bases, with 8 bases between. The CDR3 sequence is 12 residues long. Germline lookup yields CDR1 MNHEY and CDR2 SMNVEV (reference sequence).

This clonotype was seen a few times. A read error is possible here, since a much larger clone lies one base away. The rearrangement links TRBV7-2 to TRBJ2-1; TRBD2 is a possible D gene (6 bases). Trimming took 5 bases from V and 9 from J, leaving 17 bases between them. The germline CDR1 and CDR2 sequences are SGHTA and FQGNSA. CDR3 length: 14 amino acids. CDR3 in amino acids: CASSVAGTLSEQFF. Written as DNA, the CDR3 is TGTGCCAGCAGCGTTGCCGGGACTCTTAGTGAGCAGTTCTTC.

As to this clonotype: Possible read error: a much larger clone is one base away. The CDR3 spells CASSLEAGRMYEQYF. The CDR3 DNA sequence: TGCGCCAGCAGCTTGGAGGCGGGAAGAATGTATGAGCAGTACTTC. J is TRBJ2-5 and V is TRBV5-1, with D possibly matching TRBD2 (6 bases). The CDR3 spans 15 residues. CDR1 and CDR2 (germline): SGHRS, YFSETQ. Deletions cut 0 bases from V and 11 bases from J, with 20 bases between.

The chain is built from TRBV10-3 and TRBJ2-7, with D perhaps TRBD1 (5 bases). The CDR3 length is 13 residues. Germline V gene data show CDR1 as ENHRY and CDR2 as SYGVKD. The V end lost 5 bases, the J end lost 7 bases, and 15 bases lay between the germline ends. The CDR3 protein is CAISPDTLGEQYF. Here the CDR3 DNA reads TGTGCCATCAGTCCGGACACCCTAGGGGAGCAGTACTTC.

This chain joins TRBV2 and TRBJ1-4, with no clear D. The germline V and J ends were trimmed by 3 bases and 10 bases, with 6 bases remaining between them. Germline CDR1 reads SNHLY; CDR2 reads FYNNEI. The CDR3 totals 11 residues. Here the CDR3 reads CASSDSGKLFF. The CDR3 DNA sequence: TGTGCCAGCAGTGATTCGGGAAAACTGTTTTTT.

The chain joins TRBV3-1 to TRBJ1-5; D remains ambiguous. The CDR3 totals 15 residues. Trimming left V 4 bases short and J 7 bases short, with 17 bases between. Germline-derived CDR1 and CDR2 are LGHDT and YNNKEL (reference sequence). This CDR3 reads CASSPGVGKSQPQHF. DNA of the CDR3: TGTGCCAGCAGCCCCGGTGTCGGGAAAAGCCAGCCCCAGCATTTT.

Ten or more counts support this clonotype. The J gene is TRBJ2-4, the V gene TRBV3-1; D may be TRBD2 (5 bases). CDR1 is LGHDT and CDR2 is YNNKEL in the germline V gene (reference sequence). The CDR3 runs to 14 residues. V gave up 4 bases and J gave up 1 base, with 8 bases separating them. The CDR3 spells CASSPSGAKNIQYF. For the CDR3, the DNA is TGTGCCAGCAGCCCCTCGGGGGCCAAAAACATTCAGTACTTC.

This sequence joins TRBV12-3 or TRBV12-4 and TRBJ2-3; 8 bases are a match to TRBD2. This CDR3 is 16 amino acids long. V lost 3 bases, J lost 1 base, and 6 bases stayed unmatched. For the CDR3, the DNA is TGTGCCAGCAGTTTCTCAGCGGGAGTTGGCACAGATACGCAGTATTTT. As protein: CASSFSAGVGTDTQYF.

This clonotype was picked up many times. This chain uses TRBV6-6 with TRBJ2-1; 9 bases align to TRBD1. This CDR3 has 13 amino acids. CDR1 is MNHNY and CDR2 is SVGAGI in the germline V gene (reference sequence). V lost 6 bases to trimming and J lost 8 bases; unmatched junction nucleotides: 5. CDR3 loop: CASRAQGADEQFF. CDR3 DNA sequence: TGTGCCAGCAGAGCACAGGGGGCGGATGAGCAGTTCTTC.

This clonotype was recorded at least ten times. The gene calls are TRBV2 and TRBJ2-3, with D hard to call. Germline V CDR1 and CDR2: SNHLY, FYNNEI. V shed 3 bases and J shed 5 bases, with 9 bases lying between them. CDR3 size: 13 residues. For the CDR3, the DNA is TGTGCCAGCAGTGAGGCAGGAAGAGATACGCAGTATTTT. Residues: CASSEAGRDTQYF.

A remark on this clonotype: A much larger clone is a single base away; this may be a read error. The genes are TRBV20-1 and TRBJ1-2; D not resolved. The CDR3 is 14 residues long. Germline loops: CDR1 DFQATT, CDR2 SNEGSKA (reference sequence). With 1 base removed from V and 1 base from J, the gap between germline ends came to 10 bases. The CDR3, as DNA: TGCAGTGCTAGAGGACGGGAACATAACTATGGCTACACCTTC. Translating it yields CSARGREHNYGYTF.

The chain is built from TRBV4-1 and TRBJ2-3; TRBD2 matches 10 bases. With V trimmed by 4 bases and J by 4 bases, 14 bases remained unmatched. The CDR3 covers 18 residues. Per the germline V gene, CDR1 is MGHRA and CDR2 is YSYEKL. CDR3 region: CASSLGTSARSGADTQYF. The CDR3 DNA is TGCGCCAGCAGCCTGGGGACTAGCGCCCGCTCCGGGGCAGATACGCAGTATTTT.

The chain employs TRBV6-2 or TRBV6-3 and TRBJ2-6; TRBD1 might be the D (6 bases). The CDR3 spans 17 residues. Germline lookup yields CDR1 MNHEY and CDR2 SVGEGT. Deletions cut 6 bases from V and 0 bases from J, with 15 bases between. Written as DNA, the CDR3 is TGTGCCAGCAGCAGCGCAGGGGCCTACTCTGGGGCCAACGTCCTGACTTTC. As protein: CASSSAGAYSGANVLTF.

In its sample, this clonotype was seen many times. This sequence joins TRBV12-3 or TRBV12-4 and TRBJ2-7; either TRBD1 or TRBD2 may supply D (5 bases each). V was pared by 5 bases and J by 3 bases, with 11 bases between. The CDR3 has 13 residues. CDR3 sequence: CASSRDEHYEQYF. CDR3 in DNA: TGTGCCAGCAGTCGGGACGAACACTACGAGCAGTACTTC.